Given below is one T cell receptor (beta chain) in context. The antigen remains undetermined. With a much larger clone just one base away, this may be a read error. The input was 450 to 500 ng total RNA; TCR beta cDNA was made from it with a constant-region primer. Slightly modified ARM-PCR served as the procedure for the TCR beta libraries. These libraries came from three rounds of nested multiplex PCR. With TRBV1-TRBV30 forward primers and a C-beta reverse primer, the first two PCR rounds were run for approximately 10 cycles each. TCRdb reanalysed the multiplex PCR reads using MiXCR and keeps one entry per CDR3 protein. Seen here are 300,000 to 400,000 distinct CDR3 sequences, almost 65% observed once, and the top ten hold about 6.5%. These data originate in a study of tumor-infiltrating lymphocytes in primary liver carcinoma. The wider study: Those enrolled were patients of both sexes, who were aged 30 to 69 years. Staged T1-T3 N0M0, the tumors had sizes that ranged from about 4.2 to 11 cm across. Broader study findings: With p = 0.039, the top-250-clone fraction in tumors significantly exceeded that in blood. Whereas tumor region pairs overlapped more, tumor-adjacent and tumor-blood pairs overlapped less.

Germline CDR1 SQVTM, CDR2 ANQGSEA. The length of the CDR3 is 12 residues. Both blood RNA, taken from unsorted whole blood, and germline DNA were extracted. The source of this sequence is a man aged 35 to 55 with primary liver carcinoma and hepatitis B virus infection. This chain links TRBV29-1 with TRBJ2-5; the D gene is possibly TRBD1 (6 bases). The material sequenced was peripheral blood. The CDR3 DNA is TGCAGCGGTATGGACAGTGGAGAGACCCACTACTTC. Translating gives CSGMDSGETHYF.